This passage covers 31 T cell receptor beta chains from one sample sequenced in a study of molecular identifiers for immune sequencing clone quantification. TCRdb re-analysed the PCR reads in MiXCR, keeping a single row per CDR3 protein. This sample carries tens of thousands of distinct CDR3 sequences, 15% to 20% of them seen once, and the ten largest clones take around 1.5%. The specimen was naive CD8+ T cells from blood, with Jurkat cell RNA spiked in. Stated subset: FACS-sorted CD8+CD4-CCR7+CD45RA+ naive T cells. The source is a human donor in good health. Some libraries in this study had Jurkat cell RNA spiked in.

The V gene is TRBV5-3, the J gene TRBJ2-3; perhaps D is TRBD1 or TRBD2 (5 bases each). TRBV5-3 is known as an ORF, though its function is uncertain. V was trimmed by 8 bases and J by 4 bases, leaving 23 bases between them. The CDR3 extends over 16 amino acids. The CDR3 coding sequence is TGTGCCAGCGGACGATCAGGGAGTTTTAGTGCAGATACGCAGTATTTT. Translated, it gives CASGRSGSFSADTQYF.

To note about this clonotype: It may be a read error: a sequence one base away is much more abundant. This rearrangement joins TRBV7-9 to TRBJ2-7; TRBD1 matches at 7 bases. CDR1 is SEHNR, CDR2 FQNEAQ, per germline (reference sequence). This CDR3 comprises 13 residues. The CDR3 nucleotides are TGTGTCAGCAGCCCATGGGACAGCTACGAGCAGTACTTC. Translated, it gives CVSSPWDSYEQYF.

Comments on this clonotype: A read error may produce the germline difference seen at one junction end. The rearrangement links TRBV28 to TRBJ2-5; D is perhaps TRBD1 or TRBD2 (5 bases each). This CDR3 has 13 residues. CDR1 and CDR2 from the germline V gene are MDHEN and SYDVKM. The CDR3: CASSFGDLATLYF. The CDR3 nucleotides are TGTGCCAGCAGTTTCGGGGACCTGGCGACCCTGTACTTC.

This clonotype was counted a single time. CDR3 residues: CASSQGTGPYEQYF. CDR3 coding DNA: TGCGCCAGCAGCCAAGGGACAGGCCCCTACGAGCAGTACTTC. V usage is TRBV4-3 and J usage is TRBJ2-7, with 7 bases fitting TRBD1. J lost 2 bases, V lost 1 base, and 2 bases had no gene match. The CDR3 is 14 amino acids. Germline lookup yields CDR1 LGHNA and CDR2 YSLEER.

This clonotype was seen many times. The V gene is TRBV4-1, the J gene TRBJ1-1, with 7 bases that match TRBD1. Losses at the gene ends were 3 bases for V and 4 bases for J; bases not matched to a gene: 11. The CDR3 has 16 residues. CDR1 MGHRA and CDR2 YSYEKL come from the germline V gene. The CDR3 loop is CASSHETGSGFTEAFF. The CDR3 coding sequence is TGCGCCAGCAGCCACGAGACAGGGAGTGGGTTCACTGAAGCTTTCTTT.

The CDR3 coding sequence is TGTGCCAGCAGCTGGACTAGCGGGAGGGAGGGTGGTAATGAGCAGTTCTTC. It yields the protein CASSWTSGREGGNEQFF. The gene calls are TRBV11-2 and TRBJ2-1; TRBD2 matches at 15 bases. The CDR3 extends over 17 amino acids. Losses at the gene ends were 4 bases for V and 7 bases for J; bases not matched to a gene: 8. CDR1 and CDR2 from the germline V gene are SGHAT and FQNNGV. Looking up the rest from reference TRBV11-2 and TRBJ2-1 gives the full variable domain: EAGVAQSPRYKIIEKRQSVAFWCNPISGHATLYWYQQILGQGPKLLIQFQNNGVVDDSQLPKDRFSAERLKGVDSTLKIQPAKLEDSAVYLCASSWTSGREGGNEQFFGPGTRLTVL.

This clonotype was seen ten or more times. The chain has TRBV7-2 and TRBJ2-7; D tentatively reads TRBD1 or TRBD2 (5 bases each). The V gene's germline CDR1 is SGHTA and CDR2 FQGNSA. V was cut by 5 bases and J by 0 bases, with 17 bases left in between. This CDR3 has 16 amino acids. The CDR3 DNA sequence: TGTGCCAGCAGCCCGGTCCCCGGGACCAACTCCTACGAGCAGTACTTC. It specifies CASSPVPGTNSYEQYF.

Many counts were recorded for this clonotype. This chain joins TRBV27 and TRBJ2-7, with 7 nucleotides matching TRBD1. Trimming removed 4 bases from V and 3 bases from J; junction bases left unmatched: 3. Looked up from germline, CDR1 is MNHEY and CDR2 is SMNVEV (reference sequence). The CDR3 has 13 amino acids. CDR3 loop: CASSSGQHYEQYF. The CDR3 DNA reads as TGTGCCAGCAGTTCGGGACAGCACTACGAGCAGTACTTC.

Comment on this clonotype: A much larger clone differs from this one at a single base, so this may be a read error. The chain carries TRBV28 and TRBJ1-6; D ambiguous. The CDR3 runs 13 residues. V was pared by 8 bases and J by 4 bases, with 9 bases between. CDR1 MDHEN and CDR2 SYDVKM come from the germline V gene. CDR3 region: CASPGGYNSPLHF. CDR3 sequence (DNA): TGTGCCAGCCCGGGCGGATATAATTCACCCCTCCACTTT.

This clonotype was seen at least ten times. The chain recombines TRBV27 with TRBJ1-1; D is possibly TRBD1 (5 bases). Trimming took off 4 bases at V and 3 bases at J, with 12 bases between the two ends. The germline gives CDR1 MNHEY, CDR2 SMNVEV (reference sequence). The CDR3 extends over 14 amino acids. CDR3 sequence reads: CASSWGEGYTEAFF. The CDR3 region has the DNA TGTGCCAGCAGTTGGGGGGAGGGATACACTGAAGCTTTCTTT.

The chain recombines TRBV6-5 with TRBJ1-1; possible D gene TRBD1, 5 bases. CDR3 length equals 14 residues. Germline assignment: CDR1 MNHEY and CDR2 SVGAGI. Trimming took off 4 bases at V and 2 bases at J, with 11 bases between the two ends. The CDR3 DNA sequence: TGTGCCAGCAGTTTTAAGGGGCATAACACTGAAGCTTTCTTT. Protein product: CASSFKGHNTEAFF.

This rearrangement joins TRBV11-2 to TRBJ2-7, with 7 bases identical to TRBD2. The CDR3 consists of 15 residues. CDR1 is SGHAT, CDR2 FQNNGV, per germline. The V segment lost 2 bases and the J segment 9 bases; nucleotides outside the gene matches: 13. The CDR3 bases are TGTGCCAGCAGCTTATTTGCGGGAGAGTACCTTGGGCAGTACTTC. The encoded protein is CASSLFAGEYLGQYF.

This clonotype was seen only a few times. V and J are TRBV7-8 and TRBJ2-2; 9 bases are a match to TRBD2. The CDR3 spans 16 residues. Germline trimming cut 2 bases from V and 5 bases from J; bases unmatched to any gene: 6. The V gene's germline CDR1 is SGHVS and CDR2 FQNEAQ. This chain's CDR3 is CASSLFLAGRTGELFF. The CDR3 nucleotides read TGTGCCAGCAGCTTATTTCTAGCGGGAAGGACCGGGGAGCTGTTTTTT.

In its sample, this clonotype was seen many times. V gene TRBV4-1 combines with J gene TRBJ2-7, with D hard to call. Per germline, CDR1 MGHRA and CDR2 YSYEKL. With 1 base removed from V and 4 bases from J, the gap between germline ends came to 14 bases. CDR3 length: 15 amino acids. CDR3 DNA sequence: TGCGCCAGCAGCCAAGTAACGGGCGGAGCATACGAGCAGTACTTC. Amino acid sequence: CASSQVTGGAYEQYF.

This clonotype has a handful of counts. The CDR3 DNA follows: TGCAGTGCGAAGACAGGTACCGGTGAGCAGTTCTTC. This sequence encodes CSAKTGTGEQFF. The V and J genes are TRBV20-1 and TRBJ2-1; possibly TRBD1 for D (6 bases). Germline V gene sequence: CDR1 DFQATT, CDR2 SNEGSKA (reference sequence). Trimming took 6 bases from V and 9 from J, leaving 15 bases between them. The CDR3 runs 12 residues.

In its sample, this clonotype was seen many times. The V gene is TRBV20-1, the J gene TRBJ2-1; TRBD2 might be the D (6 bases). Germline V lookup: CDR1 DFQATT, CDR2 SNEGSKA (reference sequence). With 0 bases removed from V and 12 bases from J, the gap between germline ends came to 9 bases. CDR3 length: 11 residues. CDR3 DNA: TGCAGTGCTAGAGATTTGGGACTGCAGTTCTTC. It codes for CSARDLGLQFF.

This clonotype was counted ten times or more. The chain couples TRBV6-5 to TRBJ2-7; 8 bases align to TRBD2. With 2 bases clipped from V and 0 bases from J, the junction kept 9 bases outside the gene matches. Germline V gene lookup returns CDR1 MNHEY and CDR2 SVGAGI. The CDR3 covers 17 residues. The CDR3: CASSYDYSGESSYEQYF. The CDR3, as DNA: TGTGCCAGCAGTTACGATTATAGCGGGGAGAGCTCCTACGAGCAGTACTTC.

The V call is TRBV24-1, the J call TRBJ2-5; D is undetermined. The V and J ends lost 9 bases and 1 base respectively, with 38 bases between them. The CDR3 totals 22 residues. Germline loops: CDR1 KGHDR, CDR2 SFDVKD. The CDR3 nucleotides read TGTGCCACCCCTCCCCTGGGGTTAGGTAGGTGCCTCCCGAACCCCTCCCAAGAGACCCAGTACTTC. Translated, it gives CATPPLGLGRCLPNPSQETQYF.

The sample holds a few counts of this clonotype. The gene calls are TRBV11-3 and TRBJ1-1; D unresolved. V was shortened by 1 base and J by 1 base, with 10 bases between the two germline ends. This CDR3 is built from 15 residues. Germline assignment: CDR1 SGHNT and CDR2 YENEEA. The chain's CDR3 is CASSLVERANTEAFF. The CDR3, as DNA: TGTGCCAGCAGCTTAGTAGAAAGGGCGAACACTGAAGCTTTCTTT.

There are many counts of this clonotype. This chain joins TRBV3-1 and TRBJ2-5; no clear D gene. Germline V gene lookup returns CDR1 LGHDT and CDR2 YNNKEL (reference sequence). The V and J ends lost 3 bases and 1 base respectively, with 12 bases between them. The CDR3 is made up of 15 amino acids. The CDR3 is CASSQTSLAQETQYF. The CDR3 DNA sequence: TGTGCCAGCAGCCAGACCTCTTTAGCCCAAGAGACCCAGTACTTC.

Many counts were recorded for this clonotype. The chain has TRBV27 and TRBJ1-1; no clear D gene. V lost 5 bases and J lost 11, with 15 bases in between. Looked up from germline, CDR1 is MNHEY and CDR2 is SMNVEV (reference sequence). The CDR3 runs 12 residues. The CDR3 bases are TGTGCCAGCAGTGATGTGGGGAGGGTGGCTTTCTTT. It is translated as CASSDVGRVAFF.

Points on this clonotype: The conserved phenylalanine or tryptophan is not found at the CDR3 terminus, so this likely reflects a read error. The DNA is left out, because the CDR3 cannot be placed on it with certainty; the CDR3 is given as TCRdb lists it. The chain uses TRBV20-1 and TRBJ2-1. The CDR3 has 12 residues if both end residues are counted. Germline V gene sequence: CDR1 DFQATT, CDR2 SNEGSKA (reference sequence). CDR3: CSASILANEQSS.

This clonotype was detected a few times. The V gene is TRBV9, the J gene TRBJ2-1; weak D call: TRBD1 (6 bases). Germline assignment: CDR1 SGDLS and CDR2 YYNGEE. The CDR3 is 14 residues long. V was pared by 0 bases and J by 9 bases, with 13 bases between. CDR3 region: CASSVVPGAREQFF. The CDR3 nucleotides are TGTGCCAGCAGCGTAGTCCCAGGGGCTCGTGAGCAGTTCTTC.

This clonotype was detected ten times or more. The CDR3 DNA reads TGTGCCACCAGCACGGGACTAGCGGGGGTTGAGGCCCAGTACTTC. It is translated as CATSTGLAGVEAQYF. The rearrangement uses TRBV15 and TRBJ2-5; 14 nucleotides line up with TRBD2. The CDR3 is 15 amino acids. V trimming: 4 bases; J trimming: 9 bases; junction bases outside the gene matches: 7. Germline V gene data show CDR1 as LNHNV and CDR2 as YYDKDF (reference sequence).

This clonotype was found many times. The chain links TRBV6-1 to TRBJ2-3; tentatively, D is TRBD1 (6 bases). Trimming left V 4 bases short and J 4 bases short, with 21 bases between. The CDR3 length is 17 residues. CDR1 MNHNS and CDR2 SASEGT come from the germline V gene. The CDR3, as DNA: TGTGCCAGCAGTGGAAAAGACAGGCCGTGGTTTGCAGATACGCAGTATTTT. It encodes CASSGKDRPWFADTQYF.

This clonotype showed up many times. The chain uses TRBV12-3 or TRBV12-4 and TRBJ1-6; D is ambiguous. This CDR3 has 17 residues. V dropped 0 bases and J dropped 2 bases, with 11 bases sitting between them. The CDR3 coding sequence is TGTGCCAGCAGTTTAGCTCCTGGTGGGGCCTATAATTCACCCCTCCACTTT. As protein: CASSLAPGGAYNSPLHF.

This clonotype was recorded many times. In nucleotides, the CDR3 is TGCGCCAGCAGCCAAGGATTAGCGGGAGGATTTCCCTCTAGCTCCTACGAGCAGTACTTC. Protein product: CASSQGLAGGFPSSSYEQYF. The genes are TRBV4-1 and TRBJ2-7; 10 bases agree with TRBD2. Unmatched junction bases numbered 15, after V lost 1 base and J lost 0 bases. Germline lookup yields CDR1 MGHRA and CDR2 YSYEKL. This CDR3 contains 20 residues.

The chain combines TRBV12-3 or TRBV12-4 with TRBJ2-1, with TRBD2 identical over 14 bases. This CDR3 spans 18 amino acids. Trimming took 2 bases from V and 8 from J; bases not matched to a gene: 11. As DNA, the CDR3 is TGTGCCAGCAGTTTACCCGGACTAGCGGGAGGCGTAGATCATGAGCAGTTCTTC. The encoded protein is CASSLPGLAGGVDHEQFF.

In regard to this clonotype: Possible read error: a much larger clone is one base away. The chain employs TRBV14 and TRBJ2-7; 11 positions agree with TRBD2. Germline V gene data show CDR1 as SGHDN and CDR2 as FVKESK. The CDR3 totals 16 residues. The CDR3: CASSPVRTSGSSEQYF. DNA for the CDR3: TGTGCCAGCAGCCCCGTCCGGACTAGCGGGTCCTCCGAGCAGTACTTC.

This clonotype appeared many times. This chain joins TRBV12-3 or TRBV12-4 and TRBJ2-2; TRBD2 is a possible D gene (6 bases). The CDR3 runs 15 residues. The V end was cut by 3 bases, the J end by 6 bases, with 14 bases between. CDR3 DNA sequence: TGTGCCAGCAGTTTCGTCGGGAGTGTCTCCGGGGAGCTGTTTTTT. Amino acid sequence: CASSFVGSVSGELFF.

This clonotype came up many times. J is TRBJ1-5 and V is TRBV29-1, with 11 bases that match TRBD1. Trimming removed 5 bases from V and 2 bases from J; junction bases left unmatched: 8. Germline-derived CDR1 and CDR2 are SQVTM and ANQGSEA. This CDR3 comprises 16 residues. The CDR3 nucleotides are TGCAGCGTTCTTGAGCCGGGACAGGGGGGCAATCAGCCCCAGCATTTT. Protein: CSVLEPGQGGNQPQHF. The complete variable domain, with remaining parts taken from reference TRBV29-1 and TRBJ1-5, reads SAVISQKPSRDICQRGTSLTIQCQVDSQVTMMFWYRQQPGQSLTLIATANQGSEATYESGFVIDKFPISRPNLTFSTLTVSNMSPEDSSIYLCSVLEPGQGGNQPQHFGDGTRLSIL.